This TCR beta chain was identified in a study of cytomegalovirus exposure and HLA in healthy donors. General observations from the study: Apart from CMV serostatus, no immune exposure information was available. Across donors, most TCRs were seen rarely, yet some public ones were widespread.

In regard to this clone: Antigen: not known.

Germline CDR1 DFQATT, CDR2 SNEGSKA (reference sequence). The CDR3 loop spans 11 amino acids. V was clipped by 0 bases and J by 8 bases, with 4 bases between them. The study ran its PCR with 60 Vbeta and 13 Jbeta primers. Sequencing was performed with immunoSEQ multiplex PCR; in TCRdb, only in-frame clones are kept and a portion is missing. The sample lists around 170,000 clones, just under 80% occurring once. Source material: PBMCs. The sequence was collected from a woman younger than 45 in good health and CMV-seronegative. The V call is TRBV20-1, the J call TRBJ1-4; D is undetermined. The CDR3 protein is CSARDREKLFF. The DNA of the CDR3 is TGCAGTGCTAGAGATAGAGAAAAACTGTTTTTT.